A selection of T cell receptor beta chains follows, all from one sample in a study of regulatory T cells in long-lasting Graves disease. TCRdb re-called the multiplex PCR reads with MiXCR, one entry per CDR3 protein. The table includes approximately 540,000 distinct CDR3 sequences, about 12% detected once. The same sample was also used in a study of T cells in Graves' hyperthyroidism and ophthalmopathy.

The material sequenced was peripheral blood mononuclear cells (PBMCs), taken at new diagnosis, from a patient treated with antithyroid drugs. These receptors originate from a woman aged 25 to 39 with Graves disease. The CDR3 runs from the conserved cysteine through the conserved F or W. Fields, in order: CDR3 protein, V gene, clone size, D gene, J gene. A D gene is named only where the DNA matches it firmly. Clone size is not always given. Where it is, it says once, few, many or a class for expanded clones.

cdr3_aa: CATSDRRDRGMVGNEQFF
v_call: TRBV24-1
clone_size: .
d_call: TRBD1
j_call: TRBJ2-1

cdr3_aa: CASSIDLQALGYGYTF
v_call: TRBV19
clone_size: many
d_call: .
j_call: TRBJ1-2

cdr3_aa: CASSFTSGAYNEQFF
v_call: TRBV11-2
clone_size: many
d_call: TRBD2
j_call: TRBJ2-1

cdr3_aa: CASTESPLSGGYTF
v_call: TRBV27
clone_size: few
d_call: .
j_call: TRBJ1-2

cdr3_aa: CASSFLGQVHEQFF
v_call: TRBV6-2/TRBV6-3
clone_size: many
d_call: TRBD1
j_call: TRBJ2-1

cdr3_aa: CASSLESRGLDEQYF
v_call: TRBV5-1
clone_size: many
d_call: .
j_call: TRBJ2-7

cdr3_aa: CASSLTRASYEQYF
v_call: TRBV28
clone_size: many
d_call: .
j_call: TRBJ2-7

cdr3_aa: CAISPRDPPVNTEAFF
v_call: TRBV10-3
clone_size: many
d_call: .
j_call: TRBJ1-1

cdr3_aa: CASSPLWGGPEVEQFF
v_call: TRBV28
clone_size: many
d_call: TRBD2
j_call: TRBJ2-1

cdr3_aa: CASSQDIKLAGFTDTQYF
v_call: TRBV3-1
clone_size: few
d_call: TRBD2
j_call: TRBJ2-3

cdr3_aa: CASSPRLANEQFF
v_call: TRBV3-1
clone_size: .
d_call: .
j_call: TRBJ2-1

cdr3_aa: CASRGRERRVNTEAFF
v_call: TRBV19
clone_size: many
d_call: .
j_call: TRBJ1-1

cdr3_aa: CASSQQGGNEQFF
v_call: TRBV25-1
clone_size: few
d_call: .
j_call: TRBJ2-1

cdr3_aa: CASRTNRGDTQYF
v_call: TRBV19
clone_size: .
d_call: TRBD1
j_call: TRBJ2-3

cdr3_aa: CSVQPDRYTEAFF
v_call: TRBV29-1
clone_size: many
d_call: .
j_call: TRBJ1-1

cdr3_aa: CASSSAGSGELFF
v_call: TRBV7-2
clone_size: .
d_call: .
j_call: TRBJ2-2

cdr3_aa: CASSEVRQLGGYTF
v_call: TRBV2
clone_size: many
d_call: .
j_call: TRBJ1-2

cdr3_aa: CSAGPGLSYEQYF
v_call: TRBV20-1
clone_size: many
d_call: .
j_call: TRBJ2-7

cdr3_aa: CASSRFNSAEQFF
v_call: TRBV19
clone_size: few
d_call: .
j_call: TRBJ2-1

cdr3_aa: CASSTSSYNEQFF
v_call: TRBV6-2/TRBV6-3
clone_size: many
d_call: .
j_call: TRBJ2-1

cdr3_aa: CASSFSAQEAQYF
v_call: TRBV11-2
clone_size: many
d_call: .
j_call: TRBJ2-5

cdr3_aa: CASREGARYEQYF
v_call: TRBV2
clone_size: .
d_call: TRBD1
j_call: TRBJ2-7

cdr3_aa: CASSLRQSGRVNTEAFF
v_call: TRBV7-8
clone_size: .
d_call: .
j_call: TRBJ1-1

cdr3_aa: CASSYRGAFIRGKFF
v_call: TRBV2
clone_size: many
d_call: .
j_call: TRBJ2-1

cdr3_aa: CSVGGPSGYTF
v_call: TRBV29-1
clone_size: many
d_call: .
j_call: TRBJ1-2

cdr3_aa: CASSFDPSRGGSSYNEQFF
v_call: TRBV11-3
clone_size: many
d_call: .
j_call: TRBJ2-1

cdr3_aa: CASNREYHSNTEAFF
v_call: TRBV2
clone_size: many
d_call: .
j_call: TRBJ1-1

cdr3_aa: CASLQRAGASIQYF
v_call: TRBV6-2/TRBV6-3
clone_size: .
d_call: TRBD2
j_call: TRBJ2-4

cdr3_aa: CASSEFGETGGLNEQYF
v_call: TRBV2
clone_size: .
d_call: .
j_call: TRBJ2-7